A single sample is the source of the 12 T cell receptor beta chains below, sequenced in a study of T cells in Graves' hyperthyroidism and ophthalmopathy. TCR beta CDR3 region amplification was performed from RNA transcripts. The study used the HTBI primer set for a first-round RT-PCR of the TCR CDR3. From the multiplex PCR reads, TCRdb called clonotypes with MiXCR, one entry per CDR3 protein. The data show some 560,000 distinct CDR3 sequences, approximately 15% seen once. Sequenced sample: blood. The receptors shown here come from a woman aged 30 to 39 with Graves' hyperthyroidism.

This clonotype has just a few counts. The chain recombines TRBV20-1 with TRBJ2-1, with D tentatively TRBD1 or TRBD2 (5 bases each). V was trimmed by 4 bases and J by 6 bases, leaving 19 bases between them. The CDR3 length is 15 residues. CDR1 is DFQATT and CDR2 is SNEGSKA in the germline V gene (reference sequence). CDR3 amino acids: CSAKRQTTDSNEQFF. The CDR3, as DNA: TGCAGTGCTAAAAGACAGACTACTGATTCCAATGAGCAGTTCTTC.

V gene TRBV18 combines with J gene TRBJ2-1; weak D call: TRBD2 (6 bases). V dropped 8 bases and J dropped 4 bases, with 18 bases sitting between them. This CDR3 region has 15 residues. In germline, CDR1 is KGHSH, CDR2 LQKENI. The CDR3 sequence: CASQQVAVLYNEQFF. The CDR3 bases are TGTGCCAGCCAACAAGTAGCGGTCCTATACAATGAGCAGTTCTTC.

This clonotype was counted a few times. The gene calls are TRBV6-1 and TRBJ2-7, with D maybe TRBD2 (6 bases). The CDR3 consists of 15 residues. The V gene lost 5 bases and the J gene lost 2 bases, with 16 bases spanning the gap. Per germline, CDR1 MNHNS and CDR2 SASEGT. The CDR3 region is CASSYGGGGTYEQYF. DNA for the CDR3: TGTGCCAGCAGTTACGGGGGTGGAGGGACCTACGAGCAGTACTTC.

The genes are TRBV14 and TRBJ1-1; D gene uncertain. The germline gives CDR1 SGHDN, CDR2 FVKESK. V lost 5 bases and J lost 1, with 14 bases in between. This CDR3 is built from 15 residues. The DNA of the CDR3 is TGTGCCAGCAGCTTGTTTTTTCGGGAGAACACTGAAGCTTTCTTT. It codes for CASSLFFRENTEAFF.

The table lists this clonotype with a few counts. The rearrangement links TRBV20-1 to TRBJ2-1; 7 bases agree with TRBD2. The V gene end was trimmed by 0 bases and the J gene end by 7 bases; junction bases not matched to a gene: 9. From germline, CDR1 is DFQATT and CDR2 SNEGSKA (reference sequence). The CDR3 is made up of 15 amino acids. The CDR3 DNA follows: TGCAGTGCTAGAGATCAACAGCGGGGTAAGAATGAGCAGTTCTTC. This codes for CSARDQQRGKNEQFF.

This chain links TRBV7-3 with TRBJ2-2, with 9 bases matching TRBD1. The CDR3 has 15 amino acids. The ends lost 6 bases at V and 6 bases at J; junction bases unmatched: 8. CDR1 and CDR2 from the germline V gene are SGHTA and FQGTGA. CDR3 region: CASSRRDRDAGELFF. The DNA of the CDR3 is TGTGCCAGCAGTCGACGGGACAGGGATGCCGGGGAGCTGTTTTTT. Filled out from reference TRBV7-3 and TRBJ2-2, the complete variable domain reads GAGVSQTPSNKVTEKGKYVELRCDPISGHTALYWYRQSLGQGPEFLIYFQGTGAADDSGLPNDRFFAVRPEGSVSTLKIQRTERGDSAVYLCASSRRDRDAGELFFGEGSRLTVL.

This clonotype was recorded a few times. The rearrangement uses TRBV6-2 or TRBV6-3 and TRBJ2-5; D may be TRBD2 (6 bases). The CDR3 consists of 14 residues. V lost 5 bases and J lost 3, with 13 bases in between. Per the germline V gene, CDR1 is MNHEY and CDR2 is SVGEGT. In DNA, the CDR3 is TGTGCCAGCAGTCCCTGGTTAGCGGAAGAGACCCAGTACTTC. It encodes CASSPWLAEETQYF.

This clonotype was recorded many times. V and J are TRBV3-1 and TRBJ1-2; 8 nucleotides match TRBD1. The V segment lost 6 bases and the J segment 1 base; nucleotides outside the gene matches: 4. This CDR3 has 14 amino acids. Per germline, CDR1 LGHDT and CDR2 YNNKEL (reference sequence). CDR3 sequence (DNA): TGTGCCAGCAGTCCCAGGGGGCTTAACTATGGCTACACCTTC. This gives the protein CASSPRGLNYGYTF. Variable domain in full (rest from reference TRBV3-1 and TRBJ1-2): DTAVSQTPKYLVTQMGNDKSIKCEQNLGHDTMYWYKQDSKKFLKIMFSYNNKELIINETVPNRFSPKSPDKAHLNLHINSLELGDSAVYFCASSPRGLNYGYTFGSGTRLTVV.

This clonotype has ten or more counts. CDR3: CASSHRTPPKYNEQFF. DNA of the CDR3: TGTGCCAGCAGCCATCGTACCCCTCCAAAATACAATGAGCAGTTCTTC. The chain carries TRBV7-9 and TRBJ2-1; D is undetermined. The CDR3 contains 16 residues. Trimming pared 5 bases from V and 4 bases from J, leaving 18 bases between. The germline V gene has CDR1 SEHNR and CDR2 FQNEAQ (reference sequence). Variable domain in full (rest from reference TRBV7-9 and TRBJ2-1): DTGVSQNPRHKITKRGQNVTFRCDPISEHNRLYWYRQTLGQGPEFLTYFQNEAQLEKSRLLSDRFSAERPKGSFSTLEIQRTEQGDSAMYLCASSHRTPPKYNEQFFGPGTRLTVL.

The genes are TRBV9 and TRBJ2-4; 14 bases match TRBD2. This CDR3 is built from 18 residues. Germline loops: CDR1 SGDLS, CDR2 YYNGEE. V shed 4 bases, J shed 2 bases, and the junction held 8 bases outside the gene matches. The CDR3 DNA reads as TGTGCCAGCAGCCCTGGGACTAGCGGGAGTAGGTCCAAAAACATTCAGTACTTC. Translating gives CASSPGTSGSRSKNIQYF. Complete variable domain (other parts from reference TRBV9 and TRBJ2-4): DSGVTQTPKHLITATGQRVTLRCSPRSGDLSVYWYQQSLDQGLQFLIQYYNGEERAKGNILERFSAQQFPDLHSELNLSSLELGDSALYFCASSPGTSGSRSKNIQYFGAGTRLSVL.

This clonotype was seen repeatedly, ten times or more. This chain links TRBV7-9 with TRBJ1-1; 8 bases align to TRBD1. The CDR3 is 14 residues long. Germline V lookup: CDR1 SEHNR, CDR2 FQNEAQ (reference sequence). The V segment lost 5 bases and the J segment 7 bases; nucleotides outside the gene matches: 9. The CDR3 sequence: CASSTDRGWDEAFF. CDR3 DNA: TGTGCCAGCAGCACCGACAGGGGATGGGATGAAGCTTTCTTT. Full variable domain (rest looked up from reference TRBV7-9 and TRBJ1-1): DTGVSQNPRHKITKRGQNVTFRCDPISEHNRLYWYRQTLGQGPEFLTYFQNEAQLEKSRLLSDRFSAERPKGSFSTLEIQRTEQGDSAMYLCASSTDRGWDEAFFGQGTRLTVV.

This clonotype was observed a handful of times. The rearrangement links TRBV13 to TRBJ2-7; either TRBD1 or TRBD2 may fit D (5 bases each). There are 15 residues in the CDR3. V dropped 3 bases and J dropped 4 bases, with 16 bases sitting between them. Germline V gene data show CDR1 as PRHDT and CDR2 as FYEKMQ (reference sequence). CDR3 region: CASSLRGLARYEQYF. The CDR3 region has the DNA TGTGCCAGCAGCTTGAGGGGTCTAGCTAGGTACGAGCAGTACTTC.